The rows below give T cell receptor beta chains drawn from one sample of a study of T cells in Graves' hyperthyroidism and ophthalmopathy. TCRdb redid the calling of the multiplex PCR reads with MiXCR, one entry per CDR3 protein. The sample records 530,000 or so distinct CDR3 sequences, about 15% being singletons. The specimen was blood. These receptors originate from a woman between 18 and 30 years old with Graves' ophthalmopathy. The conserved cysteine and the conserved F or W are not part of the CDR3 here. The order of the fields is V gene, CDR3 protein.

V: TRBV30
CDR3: AHRDRTFYGYT

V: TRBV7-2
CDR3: ASSLVSSVAF

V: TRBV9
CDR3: ASSVSGGSTGELF

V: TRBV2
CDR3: ASTSSHYEQY

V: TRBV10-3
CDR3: AISERTSGTVKGETQY

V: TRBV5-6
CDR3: ASSSGTGPEAF

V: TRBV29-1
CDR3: SVGDKNTGELF

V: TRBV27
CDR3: ASSFRRGQALNEQF

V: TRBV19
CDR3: ASSIGGGAGEQY

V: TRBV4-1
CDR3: ASSQDGGGEAF

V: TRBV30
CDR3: AWIPKGDRGNYGYT